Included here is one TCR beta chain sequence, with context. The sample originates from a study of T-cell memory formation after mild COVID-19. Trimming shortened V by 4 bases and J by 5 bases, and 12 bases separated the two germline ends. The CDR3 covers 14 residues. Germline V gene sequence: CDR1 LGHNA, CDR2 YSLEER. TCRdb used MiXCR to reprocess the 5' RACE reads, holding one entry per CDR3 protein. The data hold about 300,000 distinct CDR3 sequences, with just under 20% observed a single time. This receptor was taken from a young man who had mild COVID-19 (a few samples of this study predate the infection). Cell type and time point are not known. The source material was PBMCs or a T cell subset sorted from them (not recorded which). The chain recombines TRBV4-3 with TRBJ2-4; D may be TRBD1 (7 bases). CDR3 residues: CASSPQGGENIQYF. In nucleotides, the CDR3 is TGCGCCAGCAGCCCCCAGGGGGGAGAAAACATTCAGTACTTC.